This T cell receptor beta chain was sequenced for a study of a mutant IDH1 vaccine in newly diagnosed glioma. Assay: immunoSEQ multiplex PCR; the TCRdb copy retains only in-frame clones and omits some. The table lists tens of thousands of clones, roughly 72% of them singletons. Regarding time point: week 47, end of study. Every vaccine dose comprised 300 ug of mutant IDH1 20-mer peptide plus topical imiquimod. Trimming took off 6 bases at V and 0 bases at J, with 17 bases between the two ends. CDR3 size: 16 residues. Looked up from germline, CDR1 is KGHSH and CDR2 is LQKENI. In regard to this clone: As yet, its antigen is unknown.

This TCR was sampled from a woman aged 40 to 50 with glioma. Some clones in this sample may be carry-over from other donors' samples. This rearrangement joins TRBV18 to TRBJ1-1; D is possibly TRBD1 (6 bases). The specimen was PBMCs, collected from a glioma patient whose treatment included an IDH1 peptide vaccine. CDR3 sequence (DNA): TGTGCCAGCTCCAGACCAATGGGGACAATGAACACTGAAGCTTTCTTT. It specifies CASSRPMGTMNTEAFF.